This TCR beta chain was captured by sequencing in a study of blood T cell repertoires in COVID-19 (TCRdb year 2020). Context from the whole study: Samples covering the acute and convalescent phases of COVID-19 were provided by collaborators in the United States, Italy and Spain. The prospective study material was composed of cDNA or gDNA derived from T cells, B-cell-depleted T cells, or PBMCs. Subjects who had been exposed to COVID-19, were actively infected with it, or had recovered from it provided the deeply sampled blood TCRbeta repertoires that made up the dataset. The repertoires were made available in a free public database intended to serve as a resource for research on the immune response to SARS-CoV-2. Samples came from the ongoing ImmuneRACE study (first 160 participants) plus 1,254 subjects from 6 global collaborators. The sample metadata nearly always contained a de-identified subject ID, COVID-19 status, age in years and sex. Where HLA class I and class II types were available, the types were taken from metadata supplied by the sample provider, not from assay-based typing.

Worth noting for this clone: Its antigen is currently not known. No quality values exist for individual bases; no much larger clone is one base distant.

In the prospective study, participants were 18 to 89 years old, resided in 24 geographic areas of the United States, and were enrolled through a virtual design. To assign participants to cohorts, the prospective study relied on clinical history that participants themselves reported in a screening survey and a study questionnaire. For ImmuneRACE Cohort 3, a participant was defined as recovered based on two consecutive negative NP/OP PCR tests, clearance by a healthcare professional, or resolution of symptoms. In the prospective study, mobile phlebotomists collected whole blood, serum and a nasopharyngeal or oropharyngeal swab from each participant. Participants in the prospective study had the option to provide additional blood draws and questionnaires over a roughly 2-month period. Prospective study blood samples were shipped either frozen or at room temperature before DNA extraction. There are 15 amino acids in the CDR3, from cysteine to phenylalanine inclusive. The kept DNA is CDR3 alone, 45 bases in frame from the first base. Taken from the germline V gene, the CDR1 and CDR2 loops are SGHTA and FQGNSA. V is cut by 1 base and J by 4 bases, and the space between the germline ends is 14 bases.

Broad study findings and their caveats: Clinical and demographic metadata were provided uncurated, with the amount varying by source and participant.

TCRbeta CDR3 regions were amplified from genomic DNA using the immunoSEQ Assay, a bias-controlled multiplex PCR. As for how the authors treated the data: The number of nucleated cells in each sample was estimated from the amplification of reference gene primers within the assay. Sequence reads were collapsed and filtered to measure the absolute abundance of every unique TCRbeta CDR3 rearrangement. For each sample, productive Simpson clonality was calculated by taking the square root of Simpson's diversity index across productive rearrangements. This immuneACCESS table, as held by TCRdb, lists in-frame sequences with V and J called but not all clones. Of the missing ones, under half trace to an unresolved V gene in checked studies; the others have no known cause. V, J and clone size derive from that table, while D and trimming were established from the DNA sequence. The sample includes fewer than 200,000 clones, with about four fifths observed a single time. The ten largest account for 15% to 20% of the sample.

The chain employs TRBV7-2 and TRBJ2-7; TRBD1 is a weak D gene call, 6 bases matching. Sequenced material: PBMCs or T cells enriched from blood (not recorded which). The receptor comes from a man between 60 and 75 years old who had recovered from COVID-19. Here the CDR3 is given as CASSLGAGGPYEQYF. The bases read TGTGCCAGCAGCTTAGGAGCTGGGGGCCCATACGAGCAGTACTTC.